The rows below give T cell receptor beta chains drawn from one sample of a study of CD8+ T cells in alopecia areata. TCRdb keeps only in-frame clones here, not all; method: immunoSEQ multiplex PCR. The top ten hold 2% to 3% of the sample, which has some 200,000 clones, roughly 40% seen once. The input for sequencing was CD4+ T cells sorted from blood, taken at roughly week 36, from a patient treated with tofacitinib. Source of these receptors: a human donor with alopecia areata. The CDR3 runs from the conserved cysteine through the conserved F or W. Each record gives: J gene, V gene, CDR3 protein.

j_gene: TRBJ2-5
v_gene: TRBV20-1
CDR3aa: CSAWWRETQYF

j_gene: TRBJ2-4
v_gene: TRBV4-2
CDR3aa: CASSPSGQDGSIQYF

j_gene: TRBJ1-1
v_gene: TRBV5-1
CDR3aa: CASSTIPGSTEAFF

j_gene: TRBJ2-1
v_gene: TRBV19
CDR3aa: CASQENWGPGFEQFF

j_gene: TRBJ1-2
v_gene: TRBV29-1
CDR3aa: CSVPPDRTYGYTF

j_gene: TRBJ2-5
v_gene: TRBV6-5
CDR3aa: CASSTWGRETQYF

j_gene: TRBJ2-7
v_gene: TRBV4-1
CDR3aa: CASSLQLGSYEQYF

j_gene: TRBJ1-1
v_gene: TRBV30
CDR3aa: CAGCRRGGTEAFF

j_gene: TRBJ2-1
v_gene: TRBV2
CDR3aa: CASSDTPQGVNEQFF

j_gene: TRBJ1-2
v_gene: TRBV29-1
CDR3aa: CSVEEKGGYTF

j_gene: TRBJ2-3
v_gene: TRBV5-6
CDR3aa: CASSLGLAGTTDTQYF

j_gene: TRBJ2-7
v_gene: TRBV9
CDR3aa: CASSVASDGSYEQYF

j_gene: TRBJ2-7
v_gene: TRBV7-2
CDR3aa: CASSLTSGSPFYEQYF

j_gene: TRBJ2-1
v_gene: TRBV2
CDR3aa: CASSVLGNEQFF

j_gene: TRBJ2-7
v_gene: TRBV30
CDR3aa: CAWGDGAHEQYF

j_gene: TRBJ2-3
v_gene: TRBV29-1
CDR3aa: CSVARTSGIDTQYF